What follows are 17 T cell receptor beta chains derived from one specimen sequenced in a study of T cells in narcolepsy. The repertoire was sequenced with immunoSEQ multiplex PCR; TCRdb's copy has only in-frame clones and lacks some. The profile shows around 30,000 clones, approximately 83% of them singletons. Specimen: CD45RA- memory CD4+ T cells from PBMCs. These receptors all come from a human donor with narcolepsy.

CDR3 nucleotides: TGTGCCAGCAGCGTAGACAGGTACAAAAACATTCAGTACTTC. This sequence encodes CASSVDRYKNIQYF. The V and J genes are TRBV9 and TRBJ2-4, with TRBD1 as a possible D gene (5 bases). The CDR3 consists of 14 residues. The germline V gene has CDR1 SGDLS and CDR2 YYNGEE. Trimming cost V 0 bases and J 3 bases, with 7 bases left between them.

The gene calls are TRBV27 and TRBJ1-2; tentatively, D is TRBD1 (5 bases). Germline CDR1 is MNHEY and CDR2 is SMNVEV (reference sequence). Trimming cost V 3 bases and J 8 bases, with 13 bases left between them. The CDR3 totals 13 residues. CDR3 nucleotide sequence: TGTGCCAGCAGTTTGGGAACAGGTGGCGGCTACACCTTC. Protein: CASSLGTGGGYTF.

The chain has TRBV6-5 and TRBJ2-1; 10 bases map to TRBD2. Trimming cost V 5 bases and J 4 bases; bases outside gene matches: 5. The CDR3 has 15 residues. The germline V gene has CDR1 MNHEY and CDR2 SVGAGI. CDR3 nucleotide sequence: TGTGCCAGCAGTACAGTAGCGGGGGGTTACAATGAGCAGTTCTTC. Its protein is CASSTVAGGYNEQFF.

J is TRBJ2-1 and V is TRBV29-1; TRBD2 agrees at 7 bases. The germline gives CDR1 SQVTM, CDR2 ANQGSEA. This CDR3 has 15 residues. V trimming: 7 bases; J trimming: 9 bases; junction bases outside the gene matches: 18. CDR3 protein: CSAGPLAAPWGEQFF. The CDR3 DNA sequence: TGCAGCGCCGGGCCCCTAGCGGCCCCCTGGGGTGAGCAGTTCTTC.

The chain uses TRBV10-3 and TRBJ1-3; no clear D. The CDR3 totals 15 residues. V was cut by 0 bases and J by 0 bases, with 6 bases left in between. From germline, CDR1 is ENHRY and CDR2 SYGVKD. The chain's CDR3 is CAISESTVSGNTIYF. CDR3 nucleotides: TGTGCCATCAGTGAGTCCACCGTCTCTGGAAACACCATATATTTT.

A few counts support this clone. The chain employs TRBV11-2 and TRBJ1-2; possibly TRBD1 for D (5 bases). CDR3 size: 13 residues. V lost 4 bases, J lost 5 bases, and 11 bases lay in between. The germline V gene encodes CDR1 SGHAT and CDR2 FQNNGV. The CDR3 is CASSSTGGYGYTF. The CDR3 DNA is TGTGCCAGCAGCTCGACGGGGGGATATGGCTACACCTTC.

Only one count was recorded for this clone. The chain links TRBV5-6 to TRBJ1-2; D is unresolved. The germline CDR1 and CDR2 sequences are SGHDT and YYEEEE. The CDR3 loop spans 10 amino acids. Trimming removed 4 bases from V and 8 bases from J, with 6 bases in between. The CDR3, as DNA: TGTGCCAGCAGCCCGTCGGGCTACACCTTC. The encoded protein is CASSPSGYTF.

In DNA form, the CDR3 reads TGTGCCAGCAGCAACCGGGCCTCGAACACCGGGGAGCTGTTTTTT. Its translation is CASSNRASNTGELFF. The chain uses TRBV5-4 and TRBJ2-2; D unresolved. The CDR3 covers 15 residues. The germline V gene encodes CDR1 SGHNT and CDR2 YYREEE (reference sequence). Trimming removed 4 bases from V and 0 bases from J, with 10 bases in between.

The chain couples TRBV28 to TRBJ1-1; D is perhaps TRBD1 (6 bases). This CDR3 contains 13 residues. Per germline, CDR1 MDHEN and CDR2 SYDVKM. The ends were cut back, 8 bases at V and 5 bases at J, with 15 bases in the middle. The CDR3 sequence: CASVGGPRTEAFF. CDR3 DNA sequence: TGTGCCAGCGTTGGGGGCCCTAGAACTGAAGCTTTCTTT. The full variable domain, completed using reference TRBV28 and TRBJ1-1, is DVKVTQSSRYLVKRTGEKVFLECVQDMDHENMFWYRQDPGLGLRLIYFSYDVKMKEKGDIPEGYSVSREKKERFSLILESASTNQTSMYLCASVGGPRTEAFFGQGTRLTVV.

This chain uses TRBV10-3 with TRBJ2-1; TRBD1 matches at 9 bases. This CDR3 has 17 residues. V lost 2 bases to trimming and J lost 0 bases; unmatched junction nucleotides: 5. Germline V gene data show CDR1 as ENHRY and CDR2 as SYGVKD. CDR3 protein: CAISEGGTGSSYNEQFF. The DNA of the CDR3 is TGTGCCATCAGTGAGGGTGGGACAGGGAGCTCCTACAATGAGCAGTTCTTC.

The rearrangement links TRBV6-5 to TRBJ1-2; D call uncertain. This CDR3 is built from 13 residues. Trimming removed 8 bases at V and 8 bases at J, with 18 bases between. From germline, CDR1 is MNHEY and CDR2 SVGAGI. CDR3 nucleotide sequence: TGTGCCAGCCTCCAGCGGGGAAAGGGCGGCTACACCTTC. It yields the protein CASLQRGKGGYTF.

The rearrangement joins TRBV11-1 to TRBJ2-1; the D gene is possibly TRBD2 (6 bases). V was trimmed by 6 bases and J by 8 bases, leaving 14 bases between them. Per the germline V gene, CDR1 is SGHAT and CDR2 is FQDESV (reference sequence). The CDR3 contains 13 residues. The CDR3 spells CASSKIAADEQFF. In DNA, the CDR3 is TGTGCCAGCAGTAAAATAGCGGCGGATGAGCAGTTCTTC.

The chain recombines TRBV5-1 with TRBJ2-7; D possibly corresponds to TRBD1 (6 bases). This CDR3 comprises 14 residues. Trimming took off 3 bases at V and 3 bases at J, with 13 bases between the two ends. Germline CDR1 and CDR2: SGHRS and YFSETQ. CDR3 nucleotides: TGCGCCAGCAGCTACGGGGACACCGGCTACGAGCAGTACTTC. It encodes CASSYGDTGYEQYF.

V usage is TRBV7-9 and J usage is TRBJ1-1, with D unclear. The CDR3 length is 13 residues. V gave up 1 base and J gave up 4 bases, with 7 bases separating them. Germline values: CDR1 SEHNR, CDR2 FQNEAQ (reference sequence). In nucleotides, the CDR3 is TGTGCCAGCAGCTTAGGGAATCCCACTGAAGCTTTCTTT. Encoded protein: CASSLGNPTEAFF.

A note on this clone: At one boundary the junction diverges from the germline segment, which might be a read error. J is TRBJ2-5 and V is TRBV5-1; TRBD2 agrees at 7 bases. CDR3 length equals 16 residues. Germline V CDR1 and CDR2: SGHRS, YFSETQ. The CDR3, as DNA: TGCGCCAGCAGCTTGGCGGCAGCGGGGAACCAAGAGACCCGGTACTTC. It is translated as CASSLAAAGNQETRYF.

Regarding this clone: The junction shows a germline mismatch at one end, possibly a read error. This chain links TRBV11-2 with TRBJ1-5, with 7 bases aligning to TRBD1. This CDR3 spans 17 amino acids. CDR1 and CDR2 from the germline V gene are SGHAT and FQNNGV. CDR3 DNA sequence: TGTGCCAGCAGCTTAGCATCACAGGGAGGGGGCAATCAGTCCCAGCATTTT. Translating it yields CASSLASQGGGNQSQHF.

This clone appeared once. In DNA, the CDR3 is TGTGCCAGCAGCTTAGGGGGCGCCAGCTCCTACGAGCAGTACTTC. It translates to CASSLGGASSYEQYF. The rearrangement uses TRBV7-9 and TRBJ2-5, with a weak D call TRBD1 (5 bases). Gene TRBJ2-7 matches the end of the DNA better, so the J call may be wrong. The CDR3 length is 15 residues. Germline V gene data show CDR1 as SEHNR and CDR2 as FQNEAQ (reference sequence).